What follows are 26 T cell receptor beta chains derived from one specimen sequenced in a study of neoadjuvant anti-PD-1 for oral cavity cancer. The table came from immunoSEQ multiplex PCR; TCRdb's copy has only in-frame clones and leaves some out. In the table there are about 72,000 clones, about 86% of which are singletons. The specimen comprised PBMCs, sampled before nivolumab (anti-PD-1) treatment. The receptor set was obtained from a person between 35 and 79 years old with oral cavity squamous cell carcinoma.

A few counts support this clone. The chain uses TRBV5-4 and TRBJ2-7; weak D call: TRBD2 (5 bases). CDR1 and CDR2 from the germline V gene are SGHNT and YYREEE (reference sequence). The ends were cut back, 3 bases at V and 2 bases at J, with 12 bases in the middle. This CDR3 comprises 14 residues. The CDR3 bases are TGTGCCAGCAGCTCCCCTGCGGGTCCCTACGAGCAGTACTTC. Residues: CASSSPAGPYEQYF.

V gene TRBV4-1 combines with J gene TRBJ2-2; D remains unclear. The germline CDR1 and CDR2 sequences are MGHRA and YSYEKL. V was shortened by 4 bases and J by 6 bases, with 9 bases between the two germline ends. The CDR3 is 13 residues long. The CDR3 spells CASSLHRSGELFF. In DNA, the CDR3 is TGCGCCAGCAGCCTACATCGGTCCGGGGAGCTGTTTTTT.

The rearrangement uses TRBV2 and TRBJ1-2; 10 bases fit TRBD1. The CDR3 consists of 15 residues. CDR1 and CDR2 (germline): SNHLY, FYNNEI. With 6 bases clipped from V and 8 bases from J, the junction kept 12 bases outside the gene matches. The chain's CDR3 is CASREGTGDFWGYTF. In DNA form, the CDR3 reads TGTGCCAGCAGAGAGGGGACAGGGGATTTTTGGGGCTACACCTTC.

This clone came up a few times. The rearrangement joins TRBV27 to TRBJ2-2; D possibly corresponds to TRBD2 (5 bases). The V end lost 3 bases, the J end lost 5 bases, and 10 bases lay between the germline ends. Per the germline V gene, CDR1 is MNHEY and CDR2 is SMNVEV (reference sequence). This CDR3 is 14 amino acids long. The CDR3 DNA sequence: TGTGCCAGCAGTTTCGGGGTTATTACCGGGGAGCTGTTTTTT. The encoded protein is CASSFGVITGELFF.

The V and J genes are TRBV5-6 and TRBJ2-2; possibly TRBD1 or TRBD2 for D (6 bases each). There are 15 residues in the CDR3. Germline loops: CDR1 SGHDT, CDR2 YYEEEE. V lost 4 bases and J lost 3, with 13 bases in between. This CDR3 is CASSRRGPHTGELFF. The CDR3 DNA sequence: TGTGCCAGCAGCCGACGGGGGCCGCACACCGGGGAGCTGTTTTTT.

The rearrangement links TRBV5-1 to TRBJ2-1; 8 bases match TRBD1. The ends lost 3 bases at V and 4 bases at J; junction bases unmatched: 6. The CDR3 sequence is 15 residues long. The germline CDR1 and CDR2 sequences are SGHRS and YFSETQ. CDR3 coding DNA: TGCGCCAGCAGCTCTCAGGGGGCGCGGTACAATGAGCAGTTCTTC. Protein sequence: CASSSQGARYNEQFF.

The rearrangement joins TRBV6-5 to TRBJ2-7; D is uncertain. The V end was cut by 0 bases, the J end by 8 bases, with 11 bases between. The CDR3 runs to 13 residues. Germline CDR1 and CDR2: MNHEY and SVGAGI. CDR3 sequence: CASSYSWISQQYF. In nucleotides, the CDR3 is TGTGCCAGCAGTTACTCGTGGATCAGTCAGCAGTACTTC.

This clone was seen a few times. The chain is built from TRBV2 and TRBJ1-2, with TRBD1 as a possible D gene (5 bases). Trimming took off 4 bases at V and 8 bases at J, with 17 bases between the two ends. CDR3 length: 14 amino acids. Germline V gene sequence: CDR1 SNHLY, CDR2 FYNNEI. CDR3 sequence: CASSATGSPGGYTF. The CDR3 DNA follows: TGTGCCAGCAGTGCGACCGGGAGCCCAGGGGGCTACACCTTC.

CDR3 bases: TGCGCCAGCAGCCAAAGGGGGGTCGGGGATGGCTACACCTTC. It specifies CASSQRGVGDGYTF. The chain uses TRBV4-1 and TRBJ1-2; D is perhaps TRBD1 (6 bases). Trimming stripped 2 bases from V and 6 bases from J, with 13 bases between. There are 14 residues in the CDR3. Looked up from germline, CDR1 is MGHRA and CDR2 is YSYEKL.

The chain combines TRBV27 with TRBJ2-2; 7 bases agree with TRBD1. The CDR3 is made up of 15 amino acids. V was pared by 8 bases and J by 3 bases, with 9 bases of the junction left unmatched. CDR1 is MNHEY and CDR2 is SMNVEV in the germline V gene (reference sequence). CDR3 sequence: CASRRSRGYTGELFF. CDR3 coding DNA: TGTGCCAGCCGACGGAGCAGGGGGTACACCGGGGAGCTGTTTTTT.

This chain joins TRBV10-3 and TRBJ1-1; D might be TRBD1 (6 bases). The germline gives CDR1 ENHRY, CDR2 SYGVKD. The CDR3 sequence is 13 residues long. V dropped 8 bases and J dropped 5 bases, with 15 bases sitting between them. CDR3 DNA sequence: TGTGCCATCGGGGGCAGCTTGACTACTGAAGCTTTCTTT. Translating gives CAIGGSLTTEAFF.

The chain employs TRBV27 and TRBJ2-7, with unresolved D. Germline V lookup: CDR1 MNHEY, CDR2 SMNVEV (reference sequence). This CDR3 spans 15 amino acids. V was trimmed by 3 bases and J by 0 bases, leaving 12 bases between them. The CDR3 here is CASSLKAVTSYEQYF. Written as DNA, the CDR3 is TGTGCCAGCAGTTTGAAGGCAGTGACCTCCTACGAGCAGTACTTC.

V usage is TRBV11-2 and J usage is TRBJ2-7; 7 nucleotides align to TRBD1. Germline lookup yields CDR1 SGHAT and CDR2 FQNNGV. The V gene end was trimmed by 6 bases and the J gene end by 5 bases; junction bases not matched to a gene: 13. This CDR3 comprises 15 residues. In nucleotides, the CDR3 is TGTGCCAGCAGAACACCCCGACAGGGTTGGCACGAGCAGTACTTC. Its translation is CASRTPRQGWHEQYF.

V gene TRBV6-1 combines with J gene TRBJ2-7; D call uncertain. V was trimmed by 1 base and J by 0 bases, leaving 10 bases between them. This CDR3 has 15 residues. The germline V gene has CDR1 MNHNS and CDR2 SASEGT. CDR3 nucleotide sequence: TGTGCCAGCAGTGAAGGGACGGCGAGCTCCTACGAGCAGTACTTC. Protein: CASSEGTASSYEQYF.

The chain joins TRBV11-1 to TRBJ2-1; D ambiguous. Germline values: CDR1 SGHAT, CDR2 FQDESV (reference sequence). CDR3 length: 13 amino acids. Trimming cost V 6 bases and J 0 bases, with 6 bases left between them. DNA for the CDR3: TGTGCCAGCAGTAAAAGCTCCTACAATGAGCAGTTCTTC. This codes for CASSKSSYNEQFF.

The rearrangement joins TRBV2 to TRBJ1-1, with TRBD1 identical over 7 bases. V trimming: 4 bases; J trimming: 1 base; junction bases outside the gene matches: 9. This CDR3 is built from 16 residues. The germline V gene encodes CDR1 SNHLY and CDR2 FYNNEI. CDR3 amino acids: CASSGSLTGTNTEAFF. In nucleotides, the CDR3 is TGTGCCAGCAGTGGATCTCTGACAGGGACGAACACTGAAGCTTTCTTT. The full variable domain, rest sourced from reference TRBV2 and TRBJ1-1, is EPEVTQTPSHQVTQMGQEVILRCVPISNHLYFYWYRQILGQKVEFLVSFYNNEISEKSEIFDDQFSVERPDGSNFTLKIRSTKLEDSAMYFCASSGSLTGTNTEAFFGQGTRLTVV.

CDR3 amino acids: CASQRPTVSYEQYF. The CDR3 nucleotides read TGTGCCAGCCAAAGACCGACCGTCTCCTACGAGCAGTACTTC. The chain links TRBV2 to TRBJ2-7; D not resolved. This CDR3 is 14 amino acids long. The ends were cut back, 8 bases at V and 0 bases at J, with 14 bases in the middle. Germline assignment: CDR1 SNHLY and CDR2 FYNNEI.

This chain links TRBV29-1 with TRBJ2-1; 8 positions match TRBD1. J gave up 10 bases and V 6 bases, and 8 bases lay outside the gene matches. The CDR3 is made up of 12 amino acids. Germline lookup yields CDR1 SQVTM and CDR2 ANQGSEA. CDR3 region: CSVRTGLREQFF. In DNA, the CDR3 is TGCAGCGTCCGGACAGGGTTGAGAGAGCAGTTCTTC.

A few counts support this clone. The CDR3 sequence is CASSGTPNTGELFF. The CDR3 bases are TGCGCCAGCAGTGGGACACCAAACACCGGGGAGCTGTTTTTT. The chain carries TRBV5-1 and TRBJ2-2; possible D gene TRBD1, 6 bases. The CDR3 is 14 residues long. The V gene lost 5 bases and the J gene lost 2 bases, with 10 bases spanning the gap. Germline CDR1 and CDR2: SGHRS and YFSETQ.

V gene TRBV6-1 combines with J gene TRBJ1-4; D is undetermined. In germline, CDR1 is MNHNS, CDR2 SASEGT. Trimming left V 2 bases short and J 7 bases short, with 14 bases between. CDR3 size: 15 residues. The CDR3 sequence: CASSEHSAVGEKLFF. In DNA, the CDR3 is TGTGCCAGCAGTGAACACTCAGCTGTAGGTGAAAAACTGTTTTTT.

The chain links TRBV5-5 to TRBJ2-1, with TRBD1 as a possible D gene (5 bases). Germline V gene sequence: CDR1 SGHKS, CDR2 YYEKEE (reference sequence). CDR3 length: 13 amino acids. V was clipped by 3 bases and J by 15 bases, with 19 bases between them. The DNA for the CDR3 is TGTGCCAGCAGCTCCCCGACAGCGCTTACCTGGTTCTTC. Its protein is CASSSPTALTWFF.

In its sample, this clone was seen a few times. The gene calls are TRBV5-1 and TRBJ1-3; 8 bases match TRBD1. This CDR3 region has 18 residues. The V and J ends lost 0 bases and 0 bases, in that order; junction bases with no gene match: 8. Germline CDR1 and CDR2: SGHRS and YFSETQ. The CDR3 region has the DNA TGCGCCAGCAGCTTGGAGGGGACAGGAGGCTTCTCTGGAAACACCATATATTTT. Translated: CASSLEGTGGFSGNTIYF. The variable domain in full, with the rest retrieved from reference TRBV5-1 and TRBJ1-3, is KAGVTQTPRYLIKTRGQQVTLSCSPISGHRSVSWYQQTPGQGLQFLFEYFSETQRNKGNFPGRFSGRQFSNSRSEMNVSTLELGDSALYLCASSLEGTGGFSGNTIYFGEGSWLTVV.

This sequence joins TRBV9 and TRBJ2-7; 8 nucleotides align to TRBD1. V lost 0 bases to trimming and J lost 4 bases; unmatched junction nucleotides: 6. Germline CDR1 is SGDLS and CDR2 is YYNGEE. This CDR3 is built from 15 residues. CDR3 protein: CASSVGWTGTYEQYF. The CDR3, as DNA: TGTGCCAGCAGCGTAGGGTGGACAGGGACTTACGAGCAGTACTTC.

CDR3 coding DNA: TGCGCCAGCAGCCAAGGTTTTGAAAAACTGTTTTTT. This encodes CASSQGFEKLFF. The gene calls are TRBV4-1 and TRBJ1-4, with no clear D. The length of the CDR3 is 12 residues. From germline, CDR1 is MGHRA and CDR2 YSYEKL. Trimming shortened V by 1 base and J by 7 bases, and 4 bases separated the two germline ends.

The chain employs TRBV2 and TRBJ2-3; 7 bases align to TRBD2. The germline CDR1 and CDR2 sequences are SNHLY and FYNNEI. Trimming took 3 bases from V and 2 from J; bases not matched to a gene: 8. The CDR3 contains 16 residues. For the CDR3, the DNA is TGTGCCAGCAGTGATGGGTCCGGGACTAACACAGATACGCAGTATTTT. Its protein is CASSDGSGTNTDTQYF.

This clone came up a few times. The chain links TRBV5-1 to TRBJ2-1; 7 bases are a match to TRBD2. Germline V gene data show CDR1 as SGHRS and CDR2 as YFSETQ. The CDR3 is 14 residues long. V trimming: 5 bases; J trimming: 2 bases; junction bases outside the gene matches: 4. The CDR3 reads CASRQTSPYNEQFF. The CDR3 DNA reads as TGCGCCAGCAGACAGACTAGCCCCTACAATGAGCAGTTCTTC.